The source of this TCR beta chain is a study of blood T cell repertoires in COVID-19. Study-wide context: The United States, Italy and Spain provided the acute and convalescent COVID-19 samples. T cells, B-cell-depleted T cells, or PBMCs supplied cDNA or gDNA.

The CDR3 contains 12 residues. The V end lost 5 bases, the J end lost 5 bases, and 10 bases lay between the germline ends. Authors' analysis steps: Using reference gene primer amplification, nucleated cell counts were estimated. TCRdb's table, derived via immunoSEQ multiplex PCR, lists solely in-frame clones and lacks some. V and J calls and clone size are those listed in that table; D and trimming were worked out from the DNA. The sample records some 200,000 clones, around 80% being singletons. This chain joins TRBV12-3 or TRBV12-4 and TRBJ2-7; D gene unclear. The source material was peripheral blood. The sequence derives from a human donor with acute or convalescent COVID-19. The donor label of this sample is uncertain. The CDR3 sequence: CASSRHGHEQYF. CDR3 DNA: TGTGCCAGCAGTCGACACGGCCACGAGCAGTACTTC.